This T cell receptor (beta chain) was identified in a study of blood T cell repertoires in COVID-19. Study details: Acute and convalescent COVID-19 samples came from the United States, Italy and Spain. Sources were T cells, B-cell-depleted T cells, or PBMCs; the material itself was cDNA or gDNA.

In the original analysis: Cell counts per sample came from amplifying reference gene primers. TCRdb's table, derived via immunoSEQ multiplex PCR, lists solely in-frame clones and lacks some. The DNA gave D and trimming, while V, J and clone size come from that table. The profile shows 27,000 or so clones, about 88% of them singletons. The sample was peripheral blood. The sequence was obtained from a woman between 50 and 59 years old with active COVID-19.

The CDR3 DNA reads as TGCGCCAGCAGCCCTAGGGGGGGCGAGGAGACCCAGTACTTC. Amino acid sequence: CASSPRGGEETQYF. The rearrangement joins TRBV5-1 to TRBJ2-5; D possibly corresponds to TRBD2 (7 bases). The CDR3 sequence is 14 residues long. Germline CDR1 and CDR2: SGHRS and YFSETQ. The V and J ends lost 4 bases and 5 bases respectively, with 15 bases between them.